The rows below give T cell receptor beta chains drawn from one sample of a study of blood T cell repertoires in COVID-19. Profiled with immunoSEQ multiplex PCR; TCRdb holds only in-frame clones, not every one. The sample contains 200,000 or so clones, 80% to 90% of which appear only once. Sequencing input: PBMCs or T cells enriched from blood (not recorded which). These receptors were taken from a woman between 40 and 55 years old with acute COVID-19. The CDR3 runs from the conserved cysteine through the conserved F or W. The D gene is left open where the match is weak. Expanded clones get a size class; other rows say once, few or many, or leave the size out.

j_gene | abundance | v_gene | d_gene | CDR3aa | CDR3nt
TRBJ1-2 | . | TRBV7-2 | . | CASSLARGNYGYTF | TGTGCCAGCAGCTTAGCTAGGGGGAACTATGGCTACACCTTC
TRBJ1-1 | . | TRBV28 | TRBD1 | CASSPFGQGGTEAFF | TGTGCCAGCAGTCCCTTCGGACAGGGAGGCACTGAAGCTTTCTTT
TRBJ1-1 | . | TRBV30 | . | CAFRRTEAFF | TGTGCCTTTCGCCGGACTGAAGCTTTCTTT
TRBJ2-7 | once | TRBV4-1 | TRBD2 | CASSSSPSGNYEQYF | TGCGCCAGCAGCTCAAGCCCTAGCGGGAACTACGAGCAGTACTTC
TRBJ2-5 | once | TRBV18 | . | CASSPRRGETQYF | TGTGCCAGCTCACCGCGACGGGGGGAGACCCAGTACTTC
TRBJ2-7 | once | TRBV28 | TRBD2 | CASKFLGTSGYEQYF | TGTGCCAGCAAATTCCTCGGGACTAGCGGATACGAGCAGTACTTC
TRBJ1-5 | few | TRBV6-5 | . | CASSYGQGNQPQHF | TGTGCCAGCAGTTACGGCCAGGGCAATCAGCCCCAGCATTTT
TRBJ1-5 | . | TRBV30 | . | CAWSSGGGQPQHF | TGTGCCTGGAGTAGCGGGGGAGGCCAGCCCCAGCATTTT
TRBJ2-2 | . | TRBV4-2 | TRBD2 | CASSQARLAGAMRAGELFF | TGTGCCAGCAGCCAAGCCCGGCTAGCGGGAGCCATGAGGGCCGGGGAGCTGTTTTTT
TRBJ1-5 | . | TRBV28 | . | CASSWGRGVQPQHF | TGTGCCAGCAGTTGGGGGCGGGGGGTGCAGCCCCAGCATTTT
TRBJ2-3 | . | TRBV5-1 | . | CASSPPKPLKADTQYF | TGCGCCAGCAGCCCTCCGAAGCCATTAAAAGCAGATACGCAGTATTTT
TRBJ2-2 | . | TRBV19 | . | CASSLLSFTNTGELFF | TGTGCCAGTAGTCTCCTGAGCTTTACGAACACCGGGGAGCTGTTTTTT
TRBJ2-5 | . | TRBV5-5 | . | CASSLVGRRSPQETQYF | TGTGCCAGCAGCTTGGTGGGCAGGCGATCTCCCCAAGAGACCCAGTACTTC
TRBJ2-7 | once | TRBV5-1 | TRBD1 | CASSFSVGTGQGYEQYF | TGCGCCAGCAGTTTCTCGGTTGGTACGGGACAGGGGTACGAGCAGTACTTC
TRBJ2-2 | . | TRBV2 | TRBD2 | CASRRRLAGGSGTGELFF | TGTGCCAGCAGGAGAAGACTAGCGGGAGGGTCGGGAACCGGGGAGCTGTTTTTT
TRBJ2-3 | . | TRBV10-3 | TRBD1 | CAIRRTGDTDTQYF | TGTGCCATCAGGAGGACAGGGGACACAGATACGCAGTATTTT
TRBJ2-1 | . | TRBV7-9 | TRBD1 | CASSLAFGTVQGEQFF | TGTGCCAGCAGCTTAGCTTTTGGTACGGTACAGGGGGAGCAGTTCTTC
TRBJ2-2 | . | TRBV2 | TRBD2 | CASRKGLTNTGELFF | TGTGCCAGCCGGAAGGGACTAACGAACACCGGGGAGCTGTTTTTT
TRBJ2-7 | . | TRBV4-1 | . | CASSPGQSYEQYF | TGCGCCAGCAGCCCCGGACAGAGCTACGAGCAGTACTTC
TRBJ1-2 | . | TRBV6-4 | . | CASSDSRAGANYGYTF | TGTGCCAGCAGTGACTCGAGGGCAGGGGCTAACTATGGCTACACCTTC
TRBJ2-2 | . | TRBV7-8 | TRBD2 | CASSFGTSDTGELFF | TGTGCCAGCAGCTTCGGGACTAGTGACACCGGGGAGCTGTTTTTT
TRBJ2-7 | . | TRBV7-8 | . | CASSLTGNEQYF | TGTGCCAGCAGCTTGACGGGGAACGAGCAGTACTTC
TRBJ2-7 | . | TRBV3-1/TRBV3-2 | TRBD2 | CASSQISGSSYEQYF | TGTGCCAGCAGCCAGATTAGCGGGAGCTCCTACGAGCAGTACTTC
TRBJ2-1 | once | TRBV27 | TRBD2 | CASSFTSGSHEQFF | TGTGCCAGCAGTTTTACTAGCGGGAGCCATGAGCAGTTCTTC
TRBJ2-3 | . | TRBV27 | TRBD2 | CASSFSRLAVTDTQYF | TGTGCCAGCAGTTTTTCCCGACTAGCGGTAACAGATACGCAGTATTTT
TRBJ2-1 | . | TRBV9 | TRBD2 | CASSTSGMAYNEQFF | TGTGCCAGCAGTACTAGCGGGATGGCCTACAATGAGCAGTTCTTC
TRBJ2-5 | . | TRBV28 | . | CASSPATGWETQYF | TGTGCCAGCAGCCCCGCTACAGGGTGGGAGACCCAGTACTTC
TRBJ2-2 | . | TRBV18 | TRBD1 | CASPGQGARNTGELFF | TGTGCCAGCCCGGGACAGGGGGCGAGGAACACCGGGGAGCTGTTTTTT
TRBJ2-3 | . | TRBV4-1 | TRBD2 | CASSQDDPGLAANTDTQYF | TGCGCCAGCAGCCAAGATGACCCCGGACTAGCGGCCAACACAGATACGCAGTATTTT
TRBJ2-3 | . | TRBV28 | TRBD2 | CASSQREGPDTQYF | TGTGCCAGCAGCCAGCGGGAGGGTCCAGATACGCAGTATTTT
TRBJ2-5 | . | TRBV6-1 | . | CASSEVVRGRETQYF | TGTGCCAGCAGTGAAGTGGTGAGAGGGAGAGAGACCCAGTACTTC
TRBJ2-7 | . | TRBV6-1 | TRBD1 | CASSENRGMHEQYF | TGTGCCAGCAGTGAAAACAGGGGAATGCACGAGCAGTACTTC
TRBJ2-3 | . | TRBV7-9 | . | CASSSGTSAGRDTQYF | TGTGCCAGCAGTTCGGGGACTTCGGCTGGCAGAGATACGCAGTATTTT
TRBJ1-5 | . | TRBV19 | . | CASIPGLNQPQHF | TGTGCCAGTATTCCAGGGCTCAATCAGCCCCAGCATTTT
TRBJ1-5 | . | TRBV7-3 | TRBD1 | CASSLDRDQPQHF | TGTGCCAGCAGCTTAGACAGGGATCAGCCCCAGCATTTT
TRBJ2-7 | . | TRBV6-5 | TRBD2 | CASSGTSGNYEQYF | TGTGCCAGCAGCGGGACTAGCGGGAACTACGAGCAGTACTTC
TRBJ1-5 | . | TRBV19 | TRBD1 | CASSITGQGYRSNQPQHF | TGTGCCAGTAGTATAACGGGACAGGGGTATCGAAGCAATCAGCCCCAGCATTTT
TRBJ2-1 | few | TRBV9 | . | CASSPQSTPSGQFF | TGTGCCAGCAGCCCGCAATCGACCCCCTCGGGGCAGTTCTTC
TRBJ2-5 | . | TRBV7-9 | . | CASSSTRIEETQYF | TGTGCCAGCAGCTCGACTAGAATCGAAGAGACCCAGTACTTC
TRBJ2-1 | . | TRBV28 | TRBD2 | CASSQAGVGYNEQFF | TGTGCCAGCAGTCAAGCGGGAGTTGGGTACAATGAGCAGTTCTTC
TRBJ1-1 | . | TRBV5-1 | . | CASSLAGGARTEAFF | TGCGCCAGCAGCTTGGCCGGTGGGGCTAGGACTGAAGCTTTCTTT
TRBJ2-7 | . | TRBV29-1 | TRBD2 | CSVRGLANLEQYF | TGCAGCGTCCGGGGACTAGCGAATCTCGAGCAGTACTTC
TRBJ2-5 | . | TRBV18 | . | CASSPLAESGETQYF | TGTGCCAGCTCACCCTTAGCGGAGTCGGGAGAGACCCAGTACTTC
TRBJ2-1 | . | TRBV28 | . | CASSSSVGGRSYNEQFF | TGTGCCAGCAGTTCATCAGTGGGCGGGCGCTCCTACAATGAGCAGTTCTTC
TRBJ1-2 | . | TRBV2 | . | CASSSEDYGYTF | TGTGCCAGCAGTTCCGAGGACTATGGCTACACCTTC
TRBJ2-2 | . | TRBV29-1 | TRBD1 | CSVEDRGWTGELFF | TGCAGCGTGGAGGACAGGGGTTGGACCGGGGAGCTGTTTTTT
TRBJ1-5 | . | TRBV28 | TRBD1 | CASSQDRVGQPQHF | TGTGCCAGCAGCCAAGACAGGGTAGGGCAGCCCCAGCATTTT
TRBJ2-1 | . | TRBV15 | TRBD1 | CATSLTGGSKFF | TGTGCCACCAGCTTAACAGGGGGTTCAAAGTTCTTC
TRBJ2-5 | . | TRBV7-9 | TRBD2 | CASSHASGGQETQYF | TGTGCCAGCAGCCACGCGAGCGGGGGACAAGAGACCCAGTACTTC
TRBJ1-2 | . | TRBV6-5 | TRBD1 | CATLQGTGYTF | TGTGCCACACTACAGGGGACTGGCTACACCTTC
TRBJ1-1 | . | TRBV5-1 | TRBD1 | CASSYGGQGNTEAFF | TGCGCCAGCAGCTACGGCGGACAGGGGAACACTGAAGCTTTCTTT
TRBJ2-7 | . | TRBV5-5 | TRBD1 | CASSRQGDYEQYF | TGTGCCAGCAGCCGACAGGGCGACTACGAGCAGTACTTC
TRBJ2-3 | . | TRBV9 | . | CASSRQVGGSADTQYF | TGTGCCAGCAGTCGGCAGGTTGGGGGGAGCGCAGATACGCAGTATTTT
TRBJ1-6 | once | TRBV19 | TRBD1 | CATGQGRNNSPLHF | TGTGCCACCGGACAGGGGAGGAATAATTCACCCCTCCACTTT
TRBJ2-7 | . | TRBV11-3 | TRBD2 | CASSLEVLGLAGRFSYEQYF | TGTGCCAGCAGCTTAGAGGTCTTGGGACTAGCGGGAAGGTTTTCCTACGAGCAGTACTTC
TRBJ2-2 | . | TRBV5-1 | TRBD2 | CASSLSGANTGELFF | TGCGCCAGCTCCTTGAGCGGGGCGAACACCGGGGAGCTGTTTTTT
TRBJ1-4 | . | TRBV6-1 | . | CASSEVTANEKLFF | TGTGCCAGCAGTGAAGTAACGGCTAATGAAAAACTGTTTTTT
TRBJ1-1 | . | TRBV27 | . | CASSLTGWPEAFF | TGTGCCAGCTCCCTCACAGGCTGGCCTGAAGCTTTCTTT
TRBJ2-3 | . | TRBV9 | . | CASSGGRGGTDTQYF | TGTGCCAGCAGCGGGGGTCGGGGTGGCACAGATACGCAGTATTTT